Sequencing of this TCR beta chain was carried out in a study of T cells expressing NK-cell markers (TCRdb year 2020). With regard to the full study: In sorted CD3+CD56+NKG2C+, CD3+CD56+NKG2C- and CD3+CD56-NKG2C+ T-cell subsets from 7 to 9 donors, TCR beta-chain repertoires were profiled. Of the eight sequenced donors, seven were found to be HCMV-seropositive and one was found to be HCMV-seronegative. All eight donors whose samples were sequenced were randomly selected healthy volunteers, three of them men and five women. The libraries were sequenced on Illumina HiSeq 2000/2500, MiSeq or NextSeq, producing 2 x 150 bp reads. Paper-wide results and their limitations: It remained unclear whether the expanded NKG2C-expressing T cell clones were specific for HCMV antigens. Those dominant clonotypes were again the most abundant among CD3+CD56-NKG2C+ cells in several donors, at roughly 28.3-60.1%. For five or six donors, the dominant CD3+CD56+NKG2C+ clonotypes were among the top 10 CD8+ clonotypes and accounted for 1.0-7.0% of CD8+ T cells.

To determine HCMV serostatus, a commercial ELISA kit was used to detect HCMV-specific IgG in serum. Ficoll density gradient centrifugation was used to isolate peripheral blood mononuclear cells from blood. On this clonotype: This clone's antigen is unknown.

Taken from cysteine to phenylalanine, the CDR3 has 19 residues. The DNA sequence is not available. Data came from an Illumina HiSeq 2000. The TCR beta cDNA libraries were made using 5'RACE template switching, a step that added both a universal primer site and unique molecular identifiers. cDNA synthesis was primed from the TCR beta constant segment and was followed by two successive PCR amplification steps. The original methods were these. MIGEC was used to demultiplex reads and group reads by UMI, and MiTCR was used to assemble and quantify clonotypes. Only TCR cDNA sequences supported by at least two reads were kept to exclude erroneous sequences. The tcR package was used for downstream repertoire analysis, and clonotypes were matched across fractions by CDR3 nucleotide sequence plus V segment. Antigen specificity was annotated against VDJdb with VDJmatch, allowing one amino acid substitution in CDR3. TCRdb reprocessed the reads into one record per CDR3 protein sequence, lacking DNA. The V and J calls reflect TCRdb's pipeline rather than the authors' work. The sample table records some 390,000 distinct CDR3 sequences. Approximately 11% of the sample rests with the top ten.

The source of this sequence is a woman in her forties or fifties in good health. Donor details come from another sample of the same person, matched by shared clones. Material for sequencing was blood T cells: a sorted CD56 or NKG2C T cell subset, CD4+ or CD8+ T cells, or bulk PBMC T cells (not recorded which). This sequence uses TRBV12-3 or TRBV12-4 and TRBJ2-5; TCRdb gives TRBD2 as the D gene, but with no DNA this cannot be confirmed. The CDR3 is CASSFQGSFLAGPKETQYF.